The entry below describes one TCR beta chain. The record originates from a study of lymphopenia after photon versus proton radiotherapy. The table came from immunoSEQ multiplex PCR; TCRdb's copy has only in-frame clones and leaves some out. The sample has fewer than 30,000 clones; about 91% are singletons. With 4 bases removed from V and 0 bases from J, the gap between germline ends came to 8 bases. This CDR3 contains 14 residues. Looked up from germline, CDR1 is SGHDT and CDR2 is YYEEEE. The chain employs TRBV5-6 and TRBJ1-3; D not resolved. The sequenced sample was peripheral blood, obtained from a patient treated with photon-based radiotherapy. This receptor was taken from a man aged 45-65 years with gastric cancer. CDR3 DNA: TGTGCCAGCAGCGCGGTCCGCTCTGGAAACACCATATATTTT. Translation gives CASSAVRSGNTIYF.